Following are 21 T cell receptor beta chains from one sample sequenced in a study of prognosis after radiotherapy for stage I lung cancer. Genomic DNA served as the source from which two-round multiplex PCR generated TCR beta CDR3 amplicons. Amplification in first-round PCR relied on primers specific to each TRBV and TRBJ gene. MiXCR, applied by TCRdb to the multiplex PCR reads, yields one record per CDR3 protein. The sample lists 25,000 to 35,000 distinct CDR3 sequences, roughly 52% occurring once. Sequencing used PBMCs, obtained before or after stereotactic body radiation therapy (not recorded which). These TCRs come from a donor aged 50 or older with non-small cell lung cancer.

The V call is TRBV7-2, the J call TRBJ2-1; 8 bases fit TRBD2. Unmatched junction bases numbered 13, after V lost 5 bases and J lost 4 bases. CDR1 is SGHTA, CDR2 FQGNSA, per germline. The CDR3 spans 17 residues. Written as DNA, the CDR3 is TGTGCCAGCAGCGCCCGTACTAGCGGTATAGCGTACAATGAGCAGTTCTTC. Translating gives CASSARTSGIAYNEQFF.

As regards this clonotype: The junction departs from germline at one end; a sequencing error may be responsible. This rearrangement joins TRBV9 to TRBJ1-1, with D possibly being TRBD1 (5 bases). From germline, CDR1 is SGDLS and CDR2 YYNGEE. This CDR3 contains 15 residues. The CDR3 coding sequence is TGTGCCAGCAGCTTGGCCGGGGGTGGCATCACTGAAGATTTCTTT. Protein sequence: CASSLAGGGITEDFF.

This clonotype was counted many times. CDR3: CATSRSTGFGNEQFF. In DNA, the CDR3 is TGTGCCACCAGCAGATCGACAGGGTTTGGAAATGAGCAGTTCTTC. The chain is built from TRBV15 and TRBJ2-1; 7 bases align to TRBD1. CDR1 and CDR2 (germline): LNHNV, YYDKDF (reference sequence). The CDR3 spans 15 residues. The V gene end was trimmed by 2 bases and the J gene end by 7 bases; junction bases not matched to a gene: 8.

This clonotype occurred many times. The chain carries TRBV12-3 or TRBV12-4 and TRBJ2-1, with 8 bases identical to TRBD2. This CDR3 region has 15 residues. Germline trimming cut 2 bases from V and 8 bases from J; bases unmatched to any gene: 8. The CDR3 sequence is CASSLRVAGSHEQFF. DNA of the CDR3: TGTGCCAGCAGTTTAAGGGTAGCGGGGAGCCATGAGCAGTTCTTC.

This clonotype occurred a few times. The CDR3 sequence is CATSDVFPGELFF. CDR3 DNA sequence: TGTGCCACCAGTGATGTGTTCCCCGGGGAGCTGTTTTTT. V usage is TRBV24-1 and J usage is TRBJ2-2; D is undetermined. The length of the CDR3 is 13 residues. Trimming cost V 3 bases and J 6 bases, with 7 bases left between them. The germline CDR1 and CDR2 sequences are KGHDR and SFDVKD.

This sequence joins TRBV19 and TRBJ1-5; 9 nucleotides agree with TRBD1. The CDR3 runs to 13 residues. The germline V gene encodes CDR1 LNHDA and CDR2 SQIVND (reference sequence). After removal of 5 bases from V and 5 bases from J, the junction contained 1 base not matched to a gene. The CDR3 sequence: CASSRTGDQPQHF. DNA for the CDR3: TGTGCCAGTAGTCGGACAGGGGATCAGCCCCAGCATTTT.

The chain carries TRBV30 and TRBJ1-2; 9 bases are shared with TRBD1. The CDR3 consists of 16 residues. Germline V lookup: CDR1 GTSNPN, CDR2 SVGIG (reference sequence). The junction had 17 bases not matched to a gene; V was cut back by 4 bases and J by 8 bases. CDR3 protein: CAWTAMTGGELRGYTF. In DNA form, the CDR3 reads TGTGCCTGGACCGCCATGACAGGGGGGGAGCTTCGCGGCTACACCTTC.

Worth noting for this clonotype: The junction differs from germline at one of its ends, possibly a read error. The chain links TRBV12-3 or TRBV12-4 to TRBJ1-1; tentative D call: TRBD1 (6 bases). The CDR3 spans 16 residues. CDR3 region: CASGLGIQGTYTEAFF. Here the CDR3 DNA reads TGTGCCAGCGGTTTGGGGATACAGGGTACGTACACTGAAGCTTTCTTT.

This clonotype was seen many times. Germline is not matched at one junction end, which may reflect a read error. This chain links TRBV5-4 with TRBJ2-5, with TRBD1 as a possible D gene (6 bases). CDR1 and CDR2 (germline): SGHNT, YYREEE (reference sequence). CDR3 size: 12 residues. CDR3 residues: CASSHYRARQSF. The CDR3 bases are TGTGCCAGCAGCCACTACAGGGCTCGTCAATCCTTC.

The rearrangement links TRBV7-8 to TRBJ1-2; TRBD1 matches at 8 bases. Per the germline V gene, CDR1 is SGHVS and CDR2 is FQNEAQ. V lost 5 bases to trimming and J lost 6 bases; unmatched junction nucleotides: 5. CDR3 length: 13 residues. CDR3 DNA sequence: TGTGCCAGCAGCCCCGGACAGGGTCATGGCTACACCTTC. This sequence encodes CASSPGQGHGYTF.

By sample share, this clonotype is medium-sized (0.01 to 0.1%). The V call is TRBV28, the J call TRBJ1-6; D uncertain. The germline V gene encodes CDR1 MDHEN and CDR2 SYDVKM. Trimming cost V 11 bases and J 4 bases, with 21 bases left between them. This CDR3 spans 16 amino acids. For the CDR3, the DNA is TGTGCCTCAAGGAGGGTAGTGGGCAATTATAATTCACCCCTCCACTTT. It is translated as CASRRVVGNYNSPLHF. Filled out from reference TRBV28 and TRBJ1-6, the complete variable domain reads DVKVTQSSRYLVKRTGEKVFLECVQDMDHENMFWYRQDPGLGLRLIYFSYDVKMKEKGDIPEGYSVSREKKERFSLILESASTNQTSMYLCASRRVVGNYNSPLHFGNGTRLTVT.

The rearrangement links TRBV6-2 or TRBV6-3 to TRBJ1-6; 8 nucleotides align to TRBD1. With V trimmed by 7 bases and J by 4 bases, 6 bases remained unmatched. CDR1 MNHEY and CDR2 SVGEGT come from the germline V gene. The CDR3 runs 15 residues. This chain's CDR3 is CASIGQGPYNSPLHF. In DNA, the CDR3 is TGTGCCAGCATAGGACAGGGTCCTTATAATTCACCCCTCCACTTT.

This clonotype was observed many times. The chain couples TRBV12-3 or TRBV12-4 to TRBJ2-1, with D unclear. The CDR3 has 15 amino acids. Trimming removed 5 bases from V and 0 bases from J, with 11 bases in between. CDR3 nucleotides: TGTGCCAGCAGTAAGGAGTTCCGCTCCTACAATGAGCAGTTCTTC. Translating gives CASSKEFRSYNEQFF.

Within the sample, this clonotype is medium-sized. The CDR3 DNA sequence: TGTGCCAGCAGTGAAACCCCCCAGAGCTCCTACGAGCAGTACTTC. Translating gives CASSETPQSSYEQYF. This chain uses TRBV6-1 with TRBJ2-7; D not resolved. The V gene's germline CDR1 is MNHNS and CDR2 SASEGT. V lost 2 bases and J 0 bases, leaving 11 bases between the germline ends. This CDR3 is built from 15 residues.

Turning to this clonotype: This probably arose from a read error, given a far larger clone one base away. The chain combines TRBV2 with TRBJ2-7; maybe TRBD2 (6 bases). V was clipped by 5 bases and J by 5 bases, with 22 bases between them. In germline, CDR1 is SNHLY, CDR2 FYNNEI. The CDR3 length is 16 residues. This CDR3 reads CASSSGVLSGVHEQYF. As DNA, the CDR3 is TGTGCCAGCAGTTCGGGAGTACTATCGGGAGTTCACGAGCAGTACTTC.

For this clonotype: A much more abundant neighbour one base away suggests this may be a read error. The chain is built from TRBV10-3 and TRBJ2-2; D is ambiguous. Germline values: CDR1 ENHRY, CDR2 SYGVKD. The CDR3 sequence is 13 residues long. Trimming took off 7 bases at V and 5 bases at J, with 11 bases between the two ends. The CDR3 loop reads CAIISDRTGELFF. The CDR3 DNA reads as TGTGCCATCATCTCGGACCGGACCGGGGAGCTGTTTTTT.

This clonotype was found many times. The chain carries TRBV29-1 and TRBJ1-2; tentative D call: TRBD1 (5 bases). Germline V gene lookup returns CDR1 SQVTM and CDR2 ANQGSEA. This CDR3 comprises 13 residues. With 6 bases removed from V and 7 bases from J, the gap between germline ends came to 18 bases. The CDR3 coding sequence is TGCAGCGTCTCGAAACTATCAGGGTTTGGCTACACCTTC. Translation gives CSVSKLSGFGYTF. Full variable domain (rest looked up from reference TRBV29-1 and TRBJ1-2): SAVISQKPSRDICQRGTSLTIQCQVDSQVTMMFWYRQQPGQSLTLIATANQGSEATYESGFVIDKFPISRPNLTFSTLTVSNMSPEDSSIYLCSVSKLSGFGYTFGSGTRLTVV.

This clonotype was seen repeatedly, ten times or more. The chain couples TRBV7-9 to TRBJ2-3; D is ambiguous. The CDR3 runs 16 residues. The germline CDR1 and CDR2 sequences are SEHNR and FQNEAQ (reference sequence). The germline V and J ends were trimmed by 1 base and 0 bases, with 11 bases remaining between them. The CDR3 loop is CASSLGLDLSTDTQYF. CDR3 sequence (DNA): TGTGCCAGCAGCTTAGGTCTAGACCTTAGCACAGATACGCAGTATTTT.

This clonotype was seen ten or more times. This sequence joins TRBV6-1 and TRBJ1-2, with 7 positions matching TRBD1. Germline V lookup: CDR1 MNHNS, CDR2 SASEGT. The CDR3 is 15 amino acids. V lost 5 bases and J lost 4; bases outside the gene matches: 10. Here the CDR3 reads CASSNLNRGLYGYTF. The CDR3 coding sequence is TGTGCCAGCAGTAACCTAAACAGGGGACTCTATGGCTACACCTTC.

Only a few counts were recorded for this clonotype. The rearrangement uses TRBV20-1 and TRBJ1-6; a weak D match, TRBD1 (5 bases). With 2 bases removed from V and 5 bases from J, the gap between germline ends came to 10 bases. Germline CDR1 DFQATT, CDR2 SNEGSKA (reference sequence). The CDR3 is made up of 14 amino acids. CDR3 in DNA: TGCAGTGCTAGAAAGGGGCGGGATAATTCACCCCTCCACTTT. Translated, it gives CSARKGRDNSPLHF.

The rearrangement uses TRBV28 and TRBJ1-1; D unclear. The germline gives CDR1 MDHEN, CDR2 SYDVKM. The V gene lost 5 bases and the J gene lost 7 bases, with 20 bases spanning the gap. The CDR3 runs 15 residues. CDR3 in DNA: TGTGCCAGCAGTCCCCATCTGGTCCGGGGAATTGAAGCTTTCTTT. Protein product: CASSPHLVRGIEAFF.